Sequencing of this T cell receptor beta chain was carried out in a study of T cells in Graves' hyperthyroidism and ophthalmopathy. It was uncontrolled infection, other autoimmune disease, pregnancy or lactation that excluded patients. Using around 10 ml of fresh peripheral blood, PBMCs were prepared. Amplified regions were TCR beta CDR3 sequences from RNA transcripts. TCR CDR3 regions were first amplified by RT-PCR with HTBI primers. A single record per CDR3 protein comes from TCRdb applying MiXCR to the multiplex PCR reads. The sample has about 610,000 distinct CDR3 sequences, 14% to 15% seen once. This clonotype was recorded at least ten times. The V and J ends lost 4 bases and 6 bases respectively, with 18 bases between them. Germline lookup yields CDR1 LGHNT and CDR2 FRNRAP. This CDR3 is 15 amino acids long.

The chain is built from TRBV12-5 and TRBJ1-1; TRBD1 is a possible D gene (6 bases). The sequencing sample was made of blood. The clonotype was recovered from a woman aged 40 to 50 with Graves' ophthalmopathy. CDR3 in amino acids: CASGSTGHGAPEAFF. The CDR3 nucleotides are TGTGCTAGTGGTTCGACAGGCCACGGGGCCCCTGAAGCTTTCTTT. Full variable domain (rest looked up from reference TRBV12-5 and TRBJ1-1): DARVTQTPRHKVTEMGQEVTMRCQPILGHNTVFWYRQTMMQGLELLAYFRNRAPLDDSGMPKDRFSAEMPDATLATLKIQPSEPRDSAVYFCASGSTGHGAPEAFFGQGTRLTVV.